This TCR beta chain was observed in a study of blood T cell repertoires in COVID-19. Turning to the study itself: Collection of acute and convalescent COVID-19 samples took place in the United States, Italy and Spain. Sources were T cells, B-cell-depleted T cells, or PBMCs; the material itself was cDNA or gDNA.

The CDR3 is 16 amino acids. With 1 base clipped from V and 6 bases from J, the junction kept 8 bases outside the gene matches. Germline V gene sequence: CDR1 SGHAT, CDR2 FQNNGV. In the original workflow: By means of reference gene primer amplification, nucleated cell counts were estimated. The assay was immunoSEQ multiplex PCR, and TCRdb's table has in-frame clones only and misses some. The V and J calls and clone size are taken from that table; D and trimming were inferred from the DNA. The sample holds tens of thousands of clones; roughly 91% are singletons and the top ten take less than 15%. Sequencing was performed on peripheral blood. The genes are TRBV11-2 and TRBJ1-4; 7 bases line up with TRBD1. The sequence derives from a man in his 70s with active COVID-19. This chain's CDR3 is CASSLGQGTIYEKLFF. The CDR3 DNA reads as TGTGCCAGCAGCTTAGGACAGGGAACAATATATGAAAAACTGTTTTTT.